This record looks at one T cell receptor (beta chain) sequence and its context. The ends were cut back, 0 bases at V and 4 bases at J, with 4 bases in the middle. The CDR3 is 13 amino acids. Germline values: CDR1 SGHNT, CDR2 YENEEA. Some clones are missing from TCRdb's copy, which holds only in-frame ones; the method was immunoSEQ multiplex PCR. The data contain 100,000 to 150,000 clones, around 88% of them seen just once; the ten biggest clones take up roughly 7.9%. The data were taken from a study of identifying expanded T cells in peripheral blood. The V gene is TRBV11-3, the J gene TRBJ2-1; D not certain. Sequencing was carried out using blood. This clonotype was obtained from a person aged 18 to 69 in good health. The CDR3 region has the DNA TGTGCCAGCAGCTTAGAGGGGTACAATGAGCAGTTCTTC. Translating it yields CASSLEGYNEQFF.